The 20 T cell receptor beta chains in this list originate from one sample, sequenced in a study of T cell responses to AZD1222 COVID-19 vaccine. Data came from immunoSEQ multiplex PCR; TCRdb stores just in-frame clones and leaves some out. The data show some 140,000 clones, more than 75% seen once. Sequences were derived from peripheral blood, sampled on day 0 of AZD1222 vaccination. The source is an adult in good health.

The J gene is TRBJ1-2, the V gene TRBV18; D remains unclear. V lost 3 bases and J 7 bases, leaving 21 bases between the germline ends. This CDR3 is 16 amino acids long. CDR1 is KGHSH and CDR2 is LQKENI in the germline V gene. CDR3 in amino acids: CASSPLEVHRRGGYTF. As DNA, the CDR3 is TGTGCCAGCTCACCCCTCGAGGTACACCGACGGGGTGGCTACACCTTC.

The genes are TRBV29-1 and TRBJ1-1; D is perhaps TRBD1 (5 bases). Germline V lookup: CDR1 SQVTM, CDR2 ANQGSEA. Deletions cut 4 bases from V and 5 bases from J, with 8 bases between. This CDR3 is built from 11 residues. The CDR3 nucleotides are TGCAGCGTTGTCGGGGGGACTGAAGCTTTCTTT. Protein: CSVVGGTEAFF. Filled out from reference TRBV29-1 and TRBJ1-1, the complete variable domain reads SAVISQKPSRDICQRGTSLTIQCQVDSQVTMMFWYRQQPGQSLTLIATANQGSEATYESGFVIDKFPISRPNLTFSTLTVSNMSPEDSSIYLCSVVGGTEAFFGQGTRLTVV.

This clone has only one observation. The chain uses TRBV5-8 and TRBJ2-2, with 7 bases matching TRBD1. The V gene end was trimmed by 4 bases and the J gene end by 5 bases; junction bases not matched to a gene: 8. The CDR3 is made up of 15 amino acids. Looked up from germline, CDR1 is SGHTS and CDR2 is YDEGEE. This CDR3 reads CASSIDRVVTGELFF. DNA of the CDR3: TGTGCCAGCAGCATCGACAGGGTCGTGACCGGGGAGCTGTTTTTT.

V is TRBV6-5 and J is TRBJ1-2; D is ambiguous. This CDR3 is 12 amino acids long. Germline values: CDR1 MNHEY, CDR2 SVGAGI. The CDR3 nucleotides are TGTGCTAGGGAGGACGGTAACTATGGCTACACCTTC. Amino acid sequence: CAREDGNYGYTF.

This clone was counted between two and nine times. The chain has TRBV28 and TRBJ1-6; 7 bases match TRBD1. Germline trimming cut 6 bases from V and 2 bases from J; bases unmatched to any gene: 4. CDR1 is MDHEN and CDR2 is SYDVKM in the germline V gene. The CDR3 covers 15 residues. CDR3 bases: TGTGCCAGCAGACCACAGGGGACCTATAATTCACCCCTCCACTTT. Translation gives CASRPQGTYNSPLHF. Complete variable domain (other parts from reference TRBV28 and TRBJ1-6): DVKVTQSSRYLVKRTGEKVFLECVQDMDHENMFWYRQDPGLGLRLIYFSYDVKMKEKGDIPEGYSVSREKKERFSLILESASTNQTSMYLCASRPQGTYNSPLHFGNGTRLTVT.

The CDR3, as DNA: TGTGCCAGTACCCTATCGGGGGGCGACCTGAACACTGAAGCTTTCTTT. Translation: CASTLSGGDLNTEAFF. V and J are TRBV19 and TRBJ1-1, with a possible D match to TRBD1 (6 bases). CDR1 and CDR2 from the germline V gene are LNHDA and SQIVND (reference sequence). CDR3 length: 16 residues. V dropped 7 bases and J dropped 0 bases, with 18 bases sitting between them.

The gene calls are TRBV28 and TRBJ2-2, with D perhaps given as TRBD1 or TRBD2 (5 bases each). V lost 2 bases and J 4 bases, leaving 8 bases between the germline ends. The germline CDR1 and CDR2 sequences are MDHEN and SYDVKM. The CDR3 covers 14 residues. CDR3 region: CASSLPGGTGELFF. As DNA, the CDR3 is TGTGCCAGCAGTTTACCTGGGGGCACCGGGGAGCTGTTTTTT. The whole variable domain, remainder taken from reference TRBV28 and TRBJ2-2, is DVKVTQSSRYLVKRTGEKVFLECVQDMDHENMFWYRQDPGLGLRLIYFSYDVKMKEKGDIPEGYSVSREKKERFSLILESASTNQTSMYLCASSLPGGTGELFFGEGSRLTVL.

The V call is TRBV28, the J call TRBJ1-1, with unresolved D. Germline CDR1 and CDR2: MDHEN and SYDVKM. The CDR3 runs 13 residues. The germline V and J ends were trimmed by 2 bases and 6 bases, with 10 bases remaining between them. The DNA of the CDR3 is TGTGCCAGCAGTTTAGGAGGGTCGCCTGAAGCTTTCTTT. Translating it yields CASSLGGSPEAFF.

This clone was seen a handful of times. J is TRBJ2-2 and V is TRBV5-1; TRBD1 might be the D (6 bases). The V end was cut by 0 bases, the J end by 4 bases, with 10 bases between. Germline V gene data show CDR1 as SGHRS and CDR2 as YFSETQ. CDR3 size: 15 residues. Here the CDR3 reads CASSLGDMGTGELFF. CDR3 DNA sequence: TGCGCCAGCAGCTTGGGGGACATGGGCACCGGGGAGCTGTTTTTT.

This sequence joins TRBV21-1 and TRBJ1-6; the DNA was not used to check the table's D call, TRBD1. TRBV21-1 has pseudogene status. The CDR3 runs to 15 residues. CDR3 loop: CASSGRDRRYIPLHF. In DNA form, the CDR3 reads TGTGCCAGCAGCGGTAGGGACAGGAGGTATATCCCCCTCCACTTT.

The chain is built from TRBV19 and TRBJ1-5; 9 bases are a match to TRBD1. Germline V CDR1 and CDR2: LNHDA, SQIVND (reference sequence). V shed 3 bases, J shed 6 bases, and the junction held 15 bases outside the gene matches. This CDR3 region has 18 residues. The CDR3 sequence: CASSMHPGTGFSAQPQHF. CDR3 in DNA: TGTGCCAGTAGTATGCACCCCGGGACAGGGTTTTCGGCTCAGCCCCAGCATTTT.

The chain is built from TRBV3-1 (or the pseudogene TRBV3-2) and TRBJ1-1, with D unresolved. In germline, CDR1 is LGHDT, CDR2 YNNKEL (reference sequence). Trimming took 2 bases from V and 2 from J, leaving 0 bases between them. This CDR3 contains 11 residues. The CDR3 loop is CASSQNTEAFF. CDR3 DNA sequence: TGTGCCAGCAGCCAAAACACTGAAGCTTTCTTT.

The rearrangement joins TRBV6-5 to TRBJ2-7; TRBD1 aligns across 8 bases. Trimming took 11 bases from V and 3 from J; bases not matched to a gene: 6. CDR3 length: 12 residues. The germline CDR1 and CDR2 sequences are MNHEY and SVGAGI. The CDR3 sequence is CAAQDRGYEQYF. CDR3 in DNA: TGTGCCGCACAAGACAGGGGCTACGAGCAGTACTTC.

The rearrangement links TRBV19 to TRBJ1-4; the D is unclear. Trimming removed 2 bases at V and 2 bases at J, with 12 bases between. Looked up from germline, CDR1 is LNHDA and CDR2 is SQIVND (reference sequence). This CDR3 contains 16 residues. This chain's CDR3 is CASSIWRRQTNEKLFF. The CDR3 DNA is TGTGCCAGTAGTATATGGAGGCGTCAGACTAATGAAAAACTGTTTTTT.

The CDR3 sequence is CASSDLSETQVEGYGYTF. DNA of the CDR3: TGTGCCAGCAGTGATCTTAGCGAGACACAGGTTGAGGGCTATGGCTACACCTTC. The chain joins TRBV6-1 to TRBJ1-2; the D gene is possibly TRBD1 (5 bases). Germline-derived CDR1 and CDR2 are MNHNS and SASEGT. This CDR3 has 18 amino acids. V was clipped by 3 bases and J by 4 bases, with 24 bases between them.

A few counts support this clone. V usage is TRBV15 and J usage is TRBJ1-5; tentative D call: TRBD1 (5 bases). The CDR3 sequence is 14 residues long. Trimming stripped 0 bases from V and 11 bases from J, with 14 bases between. Germline CDR1 is LNHNV and CDR2 is YYDKDF (reference sequence). The CDR3 region has the DNA TGTGCCACCAGCAGAGAGCAGGGACTCGGGGCCCAGCATTTT. Its translation: CATSREQGLGAQHF.

The chain joins TRBV10-3 to TRBJ2-7, with 9 bases identical to TRBD1. This CDR3 region has 14 residues. J was trimmed by 6 bases and V by 3 bases; bases with no gene match: 6. Germline CDR1 and CDR2: ENHRY and SYGVKD. The CDR3 DNA sequence: TGTGCCATCAGTGATCGGACAGGGGTTGCCGAGCAGTACTTC. Translating it yields CAISDRTGVAEQYF.

The rearrangement joins TRBV2 to TRBJ1-5; perhaps TRBD1 as D (6 bases). This CDR3 region has 15 residues. Trimming removed 7 bases at V and 0 bases at J, with 13 bases between. The V gene's germline CDR1 is SNHLY and CDR2 FYNNEI. The CDR3 loop reads CASMRTDVSNQPQHF. The CDR3 nucleotides read TGTGCCAGCATGAGGACAGACGTTAGCAATCAGCCCCAGCATTTT.

The CDR3 DNA is TGTGCCAGCAGCCAAGCGGGGATGGGGTCCTACAATGAGCAGTTCTTC. This gives the protein CASSQAGMGSYNEQFF. The chain carries TRBV4-2 and TRBJ2-1, with a possible D match to TRBD2 (5 bases). The CDR3 has 16 amino acids. V lost 1 base and J lost 1, with 11 bases in between. Germline assignment: CDR1 LGHNA and CDR2 YNFKEQ.

This chain joins TRBV28 and TRBJ2-3; tentatively, D is TRBD1 (5 bases). V shed 3 bases and J shed 1 base, with 8 bases lying between them. Germline V CDR1 and CDR2: MDHEN, SYDVKM. The CDR3 runs to 14 residues. The CDR3 bases are TGTGCCAGCAGTTTCACGACAGGCACAGATACGCAGTATTTT. This translates into CASSFTTGTDTQYF. Variable domain in full (rest from reference TRBV28 and TRBJ2-3): DVKVTQSSRYLVKRTGEKVFLECVQDMDHENMFWYRQDPGLGLRLIYFSYDVKMKEKGDIPEGYSVSREKKERFSLILESASTNQTSMYLCASSFTTGTDTQYFGPGTRLTVL.